The clone carrying this T cell receptor beta chain was counted a few times. The record originates from a study of blood T cell repertoires in COVID-19. Clones were read by immunoSEQ multiplex PCR, and TCRdb kept only the in-frame ones, dropping some. The data contain around 68,000 clones, 65% to 90% of them singletons. The V and J ends lost 4 bases and 8 bases, in that order; junction bases with no gene match: 15. The CDR3 covers 17 residues. Germline V CDR1 and CDR2: SGHRS, YFSETQ. The chain carries TRBV5-1 and TRBJ1-4; 9 nucleotides align to TRBD1. This clonotype was sampled from an elderly man with acute or convalescent COVID-19. Sequencing was performed on peripheral blood. The CDR3 nucleotides read TGCGCCAGCAGCCCAGGGGGGACAGGGAGAGGTGGCGAAAAACTGTTTTTT. This codes for CASSPGGTGRGGEKLFF.